This entry concerns a single T cell receptor beta chain. No antigen is known for it. No quality values exist for individual bases; no much larger clone is one base distant. Healthy HIV-negative adults with no recently reported acute infections or vaccinations were included as donors. Every donor was a Caucasian adult living in Nashville, Tennessee, USA. Magnetic negative selection was used to enrich CD4+ T cells, after which naive cells were positively selected on CD45RA and the negative fraction became the memory subset. Blood was collected by leukapheresis, and PBMCs were isolated by Ficoll-Histopaque density gradient centrifugation and then cryopreserved in liquid nitrogen vapor phase. Analytical flow cytometry was used to check the purity and quantity of every magnetically sorted T cell population. From each sorted fraction, genomic DNA was isolated and quantified by UV absorbance on a Nanodrop 2000c.

These data come from a study of shared clonotypes between healthy human individuals (TCRdb year 2020). Turning to the overall study: The cohort comprised two women and a few men aged 18 to 49 years. To estimate repertoire size and how much clonotype sharing occurs between individuals, the study deeply sequenced the blood TCR repertoires of roughly 5 healthy adults. For each donor, CD4 naive and CD4 memory were each run on three plates, CD8 naive on two plates, and CD8 memory on one plate. Libraries were prepared and TCR repertoires were sequenced by different laboratories using diverse techniques, in order to increase sequencing depth and limit assay-specific biases. Between about 0.9 and 9 billion PBMCs per donor were obtained by leukapheresis.

What the research found in general, with its limitations: Across four donors, approximately 4.6% of naive CD4, roughly 3.5% of naive CD8, 2.3% of memory CD4, and 0.4% of memory CD8 clonotypes were shared. Sampling was restricted to blood, and TCR repertoires in tissues likely differ from the TCR repertoires found in blood. Rarefaction of sorted-subset datasets indicated incomplete sequencing despite the large sequencing depth. Because the study included a small number of donors, the genetic and exposure-history diversity represented was limited. Pairwise subsampling indicated that sequencing depth was expected to affect the degree of clonotype sharing among donors. Higher generation probabilities were observed for clonotypes shared by all four sorted-subset donors than for non-shared clonotypes. Naive subsets generally had larger estimated clonotype richness than memory subsets.

Using the deep immunoSEQ assay, multiplex PCR amplified TCR CDR3 regions from genomic DNA. Extracted genomic DNA from each cell subset was distributed evenly across all wells of several immunoSEQ 96-well plates, and each plate was treated as a replicate. Each replicate PCR for sorted subsets received 200 ng genomic DNA, equal to about 29,000 T cell genomes. The purified libraries were quantified using a Qubit 3.0 fluorometer, sized with a Bioanalyzer 2100, and then quantified again using the KAPA Library Quantification kit. Every immunoSEQ 96-well plate was sequenced on a separate single-read 150-cycle Illumina NextSeq 550 flow cell. Processing in the source paper ran as follows. Because the immunoSEQ output held only junctional sequences and lacked quality scores, the filtering could not match the filtering applied to full-length reads. To assign V/J genes and CDR3, sequences were annotated against IMGT germline references using PyIR, a Python wrapper for IgBLAST v1.9. Reads with weak V/J assignments (E-value above 1e-6), missing CDR3, stop codons, out-of-frame junctions, or ambiguous translated residues were removed. V3J clonotypes were defined by identical inferred V gene, J gene, and CDR3 amino acid sequence. The percentage overlap between two repertoires was calculated by dividing the number of shared unique clonotypes by the size of the smaller repertoire. Repertoire richness was assessed with RTK rarefaction, the Chao1 estimator, and Recon v2.1 estimates of unobserved clonotypes. OLGA was used to compute generation probabilities for all TCRbeta clonotypes that the gDNA method yielded from a few donors. The table comes from immuneACCESS by way of TCRdb, which keeps in-frame sequences with V and J called. Part of the clones is missing from these tables; in studies checked, under half for an unresolved V gene and the rest for unknown reasons. V and J calls and clone size are as listed in that table; D and trimming were resolved from the DNA. For this sample the table gives around 2.3 million clones, of which 90% to 96% were detected only once. The ten largest clones add up to less than 0.15% of the sample.

The cysteine opens and the phenylalanine closes a CDR3 of 14 amino acids. The only DNA kept is the CDR3, 42 bases in frame from the first base. V has 2 bases trimmed and J has 5 bases trimmed; junction bases matching no gene number 3. CDR1 and CDR2 are read off the germline V gene as SGHRS and YFSETQ. The TCR sequence derives from a man aged 18 to 30 in good health. The sequenced material came from naive CD4+ T cells sorted from blood. Interpreted using the paper, the cell subset or site label stands for: CD45RA+ positively selected. The V and J segments used are TRBV5-1 and TRBJ2-1; 8 middle bases align to TRBD2. CDR3 loop: CASSFSGTDNEQFF. The DNA sequence follows: TGCGCCAGCAGCTTTAGCGGGACCGACAATGAGCAGTTCTTC.